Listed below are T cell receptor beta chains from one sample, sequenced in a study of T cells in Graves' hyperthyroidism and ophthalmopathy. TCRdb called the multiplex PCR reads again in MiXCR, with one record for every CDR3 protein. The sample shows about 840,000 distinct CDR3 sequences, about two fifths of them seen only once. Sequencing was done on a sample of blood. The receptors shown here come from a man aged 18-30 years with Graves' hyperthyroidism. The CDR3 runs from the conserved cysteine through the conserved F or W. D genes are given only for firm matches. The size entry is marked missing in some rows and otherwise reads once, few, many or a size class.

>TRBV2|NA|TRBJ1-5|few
TGTGCCAGCAGTGAAACCCATCAGCCCCAGCATTTT
CASSETHQPQHF
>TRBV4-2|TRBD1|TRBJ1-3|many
TGTGCCAGCAGCCAAGTTGGGACAGCGATAAACACCATATATTTT
CASSQVGTAINTIYF
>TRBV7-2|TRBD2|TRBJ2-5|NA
TGTGCCAGCAGCTTAGTTGGCGGGGGGGCTGGGGATGAGACCCAGTACTTC
CASSLVGGGAGDETQYF
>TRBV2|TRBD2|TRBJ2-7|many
TGTGCCATCGTAGCGGGGGGCTACGAGCAGTACTTC
CAIVAGGYEQYF
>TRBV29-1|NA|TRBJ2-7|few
TGCAGCTCCTCTTGGGGGGACGAGCAGTACTTC
CSSSWGDEQYF
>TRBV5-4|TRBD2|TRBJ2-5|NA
TGTGCCAGCAGCTCCTTGAGCGGGGTTCAGGGGACCCAGTACTTC
CASSSLSGVQGTQYF
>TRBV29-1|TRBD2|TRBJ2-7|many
TGCAGCGTTGAAGTCCCCTCGGGACTAGCGGGAACCCACGAGCAGTACTTC
CSVEVPSGLAGTHEQYF
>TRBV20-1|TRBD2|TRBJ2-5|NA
TGCAGTGCTAGAGTCCTAGCGGGGAGAGAGACCCAGTACTTC
CSARVLAGRETQYF
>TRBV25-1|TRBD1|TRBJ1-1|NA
TGTGCCAGCAGTGATTCGACAGGGACCAACTCTGAAGCTTTCTTT
CASSDSTGTNSEAFF
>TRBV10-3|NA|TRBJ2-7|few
TGTGCCATCCGAGACCCCACCTCCTCCTACGAGCAGTACTTC
CAIRDPTSSYEQYF
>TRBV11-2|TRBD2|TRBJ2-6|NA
TGCGCCAGCAGCCAAGATCTAGCGGGATCTGGGGCCAACGTCCTGACTTTC
CASSQDLAGSGANVLTF
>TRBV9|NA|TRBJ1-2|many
TGTGCCAGCGCTGGGGGGAAGGGCTACACCTTC
CASAGGKGYTF
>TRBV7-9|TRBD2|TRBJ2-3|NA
TGTGCCAGCAGCTTGCCCGGGACTAGCGGCACAGATACGCAGTATTTT
CASSLPGTSGTDTQYF
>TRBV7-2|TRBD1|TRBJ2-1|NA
TGTGCCAGCAGCCTCCCGGGACAGTACAATGAGCAGTTCTTC
CASSLPGQYNEQFF
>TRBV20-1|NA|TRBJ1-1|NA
TGCAGTGCTAGAGATTGGGGGGAGAACACTGAAGCTTTCTTT
CSARDWGENTEAFF
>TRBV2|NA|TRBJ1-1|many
TGTGCCAGCAAGAAGGACAGGAACACTGAAGCTTTCTTT
CASKKDRNTEAFF
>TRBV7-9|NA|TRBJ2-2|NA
TGTGCCAGCAGCTTAGCGGGCCAGGGCACCGGGGAGCTGTTTTTT
CASSLAGQGTGELFF
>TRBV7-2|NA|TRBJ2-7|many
TGTGCCAGCAGCCGTCGAGTCGAAGCCTACGAGCAGTACTTC
CASSRRVEAYEQYF
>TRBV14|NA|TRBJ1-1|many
TGTGCCAGCAGCCAGGGTACAGTGGGATCCACTGAAGCTTTCTTT
CASSQGTVGSTEAFF
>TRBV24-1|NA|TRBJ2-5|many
TGTGCCACCAGTGATTCGGGGACGGCGGGAGAGACCCAGTACTTC
CATSDSGTAGETQYF
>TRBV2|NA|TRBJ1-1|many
TGTGCCAGCAGTGAAGTGTTGGGAGCTTTCTTT
CASSEVLGAFF
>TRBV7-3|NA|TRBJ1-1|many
TGTGCCAGCAGCTTATTAAGGGCGGGGAACACTGAAGCTTTCTTT
CASSLLRAGNTEAFF
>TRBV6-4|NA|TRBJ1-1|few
TGTGCCAGCAGTGACTCAAAAGGAAATGAAGCTTTCTTT
CASSDSKGNEAFF
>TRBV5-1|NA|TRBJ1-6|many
TGCGCCAGCAGTCGCGAGGTTAATTCACCCCTCCACTTT
CASSREVNSPLHF
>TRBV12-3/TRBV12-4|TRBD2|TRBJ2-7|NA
TGTGCCAGCAAACCGGGACTAGCGGGAGACGAGCAGTACTTC
CASKPGLAGDEQYF
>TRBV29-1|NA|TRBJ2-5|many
TGCAGCGTTGATCGGGATACGCTCCAAGAGACCCAGTACTTC
CSVDRDTLQETQYF
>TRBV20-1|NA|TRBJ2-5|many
TGCAGTGCCTCAACCGGGCCAGGGGAAAAGACCCAGTACTTC
CSASTGPGEKTQYF
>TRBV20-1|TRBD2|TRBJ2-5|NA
TGCAGTGCTTTGCAAGGGACTAGCGGGGAAGAGACCCAGTACTTC
CSALQGTSGEETQYF
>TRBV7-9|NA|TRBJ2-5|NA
TGTGCCAGCAGTTCCCCCAACGGGGAAGAGACCCAGTACTTC
CASSSPNGEETQYF
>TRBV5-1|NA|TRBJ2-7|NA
TGCGCCAGCAGCTCCCTCGGGCAGGGATTGTACGAGCAGTACTTC
CASSSLGQGLYEQYF
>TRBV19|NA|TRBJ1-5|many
TGTGCCAGTAGTCTAGCTGATAATCAGCCCCAGCATTTT
CASSLADNQPQHF
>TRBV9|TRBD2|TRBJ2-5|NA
TGTGCCAGCAACGTCGGGCCTAGCGGGGGGCAAGAGACCCAGTACTTC
CASNVGPSGGQETQYF
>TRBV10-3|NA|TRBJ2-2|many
TGTGCCATCGAAGCGGGGAAGGGGGCCCGGGAGCTGTTTTTT
CAIEAGKGARELFF
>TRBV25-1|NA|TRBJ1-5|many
TGTGCCAGCAGTGGACAGGTTAGCAATCAGCCCCAGCATTTT
CASSGQVSNQPQHF
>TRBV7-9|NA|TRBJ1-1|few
TGTGCCAGCAGCCCAACGCGCTCAAGTAACACTGAAGCTTTCTTT
CASSPTRSSNTEAFF
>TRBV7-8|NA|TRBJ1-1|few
TGTGCCAGCAGCTTCGGGGGGGCTATCGAAGCTTTCTTT
CASSFGGAIEAFF
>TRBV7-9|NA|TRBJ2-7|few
TGTGCCAGCAGCTTGGGCGGGGGCCAAAGCTCCTACGAGCAGTACTTC
CASSLGGGQSSYEQYF
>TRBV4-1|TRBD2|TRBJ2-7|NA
TGCGCCAGCAGCCAAGATATGCTAGCGGGGGTGACAGGGCAGTACTTC
CASSQDMLAGVTGQYF
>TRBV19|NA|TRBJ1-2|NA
TGTGCCAGTAGTTCTAGACTTACAGAACTTTTCTATGGCTACACCTTC
CASSSRLTELFYGYTF
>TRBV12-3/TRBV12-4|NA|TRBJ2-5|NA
TGTGCCAGCAGTTTAGGGGGGACGTTTAGGGAGACCCAGTACTTC
CASSLGGTFRETQYF
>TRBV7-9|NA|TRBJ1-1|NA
TGTGCCAGCCGCGACGGGGCTAGGAAAGAGACCATGAACACTGAAGCTTTCTTT
CASRDGARKETMNTEAFF
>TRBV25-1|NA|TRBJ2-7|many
TGTGCCAGCAGTGAAGGGGGGTACTACGAGCAGTACTTC
CASSEGGYYEQYF
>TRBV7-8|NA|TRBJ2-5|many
TGTGCCAGCAGCTTAGATCTCGGGGAGACCCAGTACTTC
CASSLDLGETQYF
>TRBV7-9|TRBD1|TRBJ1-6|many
TGTGCCAGCAGCCCAGGGGGCGGCTCTATACATTCACCCCTCCACTTT
CASSPGGGSIHSPLHF
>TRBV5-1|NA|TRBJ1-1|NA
TGTGCCAGCAGCTTGGAAGGGTCCCCCGGCACTGAAGCTTTCTTT
CASSLEGSPGTEAFF
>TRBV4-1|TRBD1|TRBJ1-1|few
TGTGCCAGCAGTCAGGACAGGGAAGCTTTCTTT
CASSQDREAFF
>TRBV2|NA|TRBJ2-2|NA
TGTGCCAGCAGGACATTCACCGGGGAGCTGTTTTTT
CASRTFTGELFF
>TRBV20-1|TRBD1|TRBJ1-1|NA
TGCAGTGCCTTCCTCGGACAGGGGATGAACACTGAAGCTTTCTTT
CSAFLGQGMNTEAFF
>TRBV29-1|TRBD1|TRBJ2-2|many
TGCAGCGTTGACCCGGGACAGCAATACACCGGGGAGCTGTTTTTT
CSVDPGQQYTGELFF
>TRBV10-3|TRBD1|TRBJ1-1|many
TGTGCCATCACCGGAGCCAAGACAGGGGGCTTGACTGAAGCTTTCTTT
CAITGAKTGGLTEAFF
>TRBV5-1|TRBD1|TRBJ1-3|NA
TGCGCCAGCAACTGGGACAGGAACTCTGGAAACACCATATATTTT
CASNWDRNSGNTIYF
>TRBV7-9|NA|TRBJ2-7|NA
TGTGCCAGCAGTGCCGTTAGGACCTACGAGCAGTACTTC
CASSAVRTYEQYF
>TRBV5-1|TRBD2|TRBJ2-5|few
TGCGCCAGCAGCTTAGTAGGCGGGGGGGTGAGAGAGACCCAGTACTTC
CASSLVGGGVRETQYF
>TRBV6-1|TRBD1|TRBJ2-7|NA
TGTGCCAGCACCAGGGACAGGATACCCTACGAGCAGTACTTC
CASTRDRIPYEQYF
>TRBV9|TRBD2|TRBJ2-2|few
TGTGCCAGCAGGGATGGGACTAGTAAGACCGGGGAGCTGTTTTTT
CASRDGTSKTGELFF